The 26 T cell receptor beta chains below were found in one sample sequenced in a study of T cells and Merkel cell carcinoma outcomes (dated by TCRdb to about 2020). Library prep was done by the immunoSEQ multiplex PCR assay. TCRdb holds this immuneACCESS table with in-frame rearrangements only. Some clones are missing; in checked studies, unresolved V genes explain under half, and the rest has no known cause. This sample holds thousands of clones; less than 90% were observed only once. The ten largest clones represent around 2.4% of the sample. The sample taken for sequencing was tumor tissue from Merkel cell carcinoma. Receptors were obtained from a human donor with Merkel cell carcinoma.

The chain employs TRBV19 and TRBJ2-3; 8 positions match TRBD2. The V gene's germline CDR1 is LNHDA and CDR2 SQIVND (reference sequence). This CDR3 is built from 16 residues. The V and J ends lost 6 bases and 4 bases, in that order; junction bases with no gene match: 12. CDR3 bases: TGTGCCAGTAGCGACACCCGGGGGGGGCGCGCAGATACGCAGTATTTT. Protein: CASSDTRGGRADTQYF. Full variable domain (rest looked up from reference TRBV19 and TRBJ2-3): DGGITQSPKYLFRKEGQNVTLSCEQNLNHDAMYWYRQDPGQGLRLIYYSQIVNDFQKGDIAEGYSVSREKKESFPLTVTSAQKNPTAFYLCASSDTRGGRADTQYFGPGTRLTVL.

V usage is TRBV2 and J usage is TRBJ1-5; D gene ambiguous. The CDR3 length is 13 residues. Trimming left V 6 bases short and J 4 bases short, with 10 bases between. Germline V gene data show CDR1 as SNHLY and CDR2 as FYNNEI. The CDR3 sequence: CASRGMQNQPQHF. CDR3 bases: TGTGCCAGCAGGGGGATGCAGAATCAGCCCCAGCATTTT. Together with reference TRBV2 and TRBJ1-5, the CDR3 gives the full variable domain: EPEVTQTPSHQVTQMGQEVILRCVPISNHLYFYWYRQILGQKVEFLVSFYNNEISEKSEIFDDQFSVERPDGSNFTLKIRSTKLEDSAMYFCASRGMQNQPQHFGDGTRLSIL.

The rearrangement joins TRBV7-9 to TRBJ2-7; TRBD2 aligns across 8 bases. CDR3 length: 14 amino acids. The germline gives CDR1 SEHNR, CDR2 FQNEAQ (reference sequence). V lost 5 bases to trimming and J lost 2 bases; unmatched junction nucleotides: 5. The CDR3 DNA is TGTGCCAGCAGCCGGGGGGGCCTGACCTACGAGCAGTACTTC. This codes for CASSRGGLTYEQYF.

This clone showed up just a few times. The chain has TRBV10-3 and TRBJ2-5, with D possibly being TRBD1 or TRBD2 (6 bases each). This CDR3 spans 13 amino acids. CDR1 is ENHRY and CDR2 is SYGVKD in the germline V gene. V was cut by 5 bases and J by 5 bases, with 12 bases left in between. As DNA, the CDR3 is TGTGCCATCAGTAGGGGGGCGCGGGAGACCCAGTACTTC. Translated: CAISRGARETQYF.

This sequence joins TRBV25-1 and TRBJ2-5; 7 bases map to TRBD1. The germline CDR1 and CDR2 sequences are MGHDK and SYGVNS. After removal of 1 base from V and 5 bases from J, the junction contained 7 bases not matched to a gene. This CDR3 has 15 residues. The DNA of the CDR3 is TGTGCCAGCAGTGAATCCCGGACAGGTGGGGAGACCCAGTACTTC. Translation gives CASSESRTGGETQYF.

The J gene is TRBJ2-3, the V gene TRBV2; the match to TRBD2 covers 13 bases. V shed 6 bases and J 9 bases; nucleotides not matched to a gene: 6. The CDR3 spans 14 residues. Germline CDR1 reads SNHLY; CDR2 reads FYNNEI. DNA for the CDR3: TGTGCCAGCAGCCACGGGACTAGCGGGGAGACGCAGTATTTT. Its protein is CASSHGTSGETQYF. The full variable domain, completed using reference TRBV2 and TRBJ2-3, is EPEVTQTPSHQVTQMGQEVILRCVPISNHLYFYWYRQILGQKVEFLVSFYNNEISEKSEIFDDQFSVERPDGSNFTLKIRSTKLEDSAMYFCASSHGTSGETQYFGPGTRLTVL.

The chain has TRBV18 and TRBJ2-7, with 8 bases that match TRBD1. The length of the CDR3 is 13 residues. The germline gives CDR1 KGHSH, CDR2 LQKENI. Trimming cost V 1 base and J 6 bases; bases outside gene matches: 2. The CDR3 reads CASSPRTGTEQYF. CDR3 nucleotides: TGTGCCAGCTCACCACGGACAGGGACCGAGCAGTACTTC.

A remark on this clone: One end of the junction does not line up with germline, which may come from a read error. This chain uses TRBV5-1 with TRBJ2-3; 7 bases match TRBD1. The CDR3 extends over 15 amino acids. From germline, CDR1 is SGHRS and CDR2 YFSETQ. The CDR3 reads CASRDRGDGTDMQYF. CDR3 bases: TGCGCCAGCAGGGACCGGGGAGACGGGACAGATATGCAGTATTTT. Drawing the rest from reference TRBV5-1 and TRBJ2-3, the complete variable domain is KAGVTQTPRYLIKTRGQQVTLSCSPISGHRSVSWYQQTPGQGLQFLFEYFSETQRNKGNFPGRFSGRQFSNSRSEMNVSTLELGDSALYLCASRDRGDGTDMQYFGPGTRLTVL.

This clone was picked up one time. The chain links TRBV6-6 to TRBJ1-2, with D unresolved. Germline-derived CDR1 and CDR2 are MNHNY and SVGAGI (reference sequence). V dropped 6 bases and J dropped 4 bases, with 9 bases sitting between them. The CDR3 consists of 12 residues. The CDR3 nucleotides are TGTGCCAGCAGCCCGGAGGGCTATGGCTACACCTTC. Protein sequence: CASSPEGYGYTF.

The rearrangement links TRBV10-2 to TRBJ1-6, with D perhaps TRBD1 (6 bases). V was clipped by 6 bases and J by 0 bases, with 12 bases between them. Germline-derived CDR1 and CDR2 are WSHSY and SAAADI. There are 16 residues in the CDR3. CDR3: CASSGTGSSYNSPLHF. CDR3 bases: TGCGCCAGCAGCGGCACAGGGAGCTCCTATAATTCACCCCTCCACTTT.

This chain joins TRBV7-2 and TRBJ2-7; D is ambiguous. Germline values: CDR1 SGHTA, CDR2 FQGNSA. This CDR3 spans 13 amino acids. The V gene lost 3 bases and the J gene lost 2 bases, with 8 bases spanning the gap. CDR3 sequence: CASSFSPAYEQYF. CDR3 sequence (DNA): TGTGCCAGCAGCTTCTCTCCGGCCTACGAGCAGTACTTC. Looking up the rest from reference TRBV7-2 and TRBJ2-7 gives the full variable domain: GAGVSQSPSNKVTEKGKDVELRCDPISGHTALYWYRQSLGQGLEFLIYFQGNSAPDKSGLPSDRFSAERTGGSVSTLTIQRTQQEDSAVYLCASSFSPAYEQYFGPGTRLTVT.

The chain has TRBV6-1 and TRBJ2-7, with D unclear. Trimming took 4 bases from V and 3 from J, leaving 4 bases between them. There are 11 residues in the CDR3. Germline values: CDR1 MNHNS, CDR2 SASEGT. The CDR3 here is CASSVSYEQYF. CDR3 DNA: TGTGCCAGCAGTGTCAGCTACGAGCAGTACTTC.

The CDR3 bases are TGTGCCAGCAGCCAAGGGGACGTGAACACTGAAGCTTTCTTT. It yields the protein CASSQGDVNTEAFF. This sequence joins TRBV4-2 and TRBJ1-1; D perhaps matches TRBD1 (5 bases). Trimming took 1 base from V and 0 from J, leaving 6 bases between them. The CDR3 consists of 14 residues. Germline V gene lookup returns CDR1 LGHNA and CDR2 YNFKEQ.

The CDR3 loop is CASSIRDRAREAEAFF. CDR3 in DNA: TGTGCCAGTAGTATACGGGACAGGGCAAGGGAGGCTGAAGCTTTCTTT. This chain uses TRBV19 with TRBJ1-1, with 9 bases matching TRBD1. The CDR3 loop spans 16 amino acids. Unmatched junction bases numbered 10, after V lost 2 bases and J lost 6 bases. Germline-derived CDR1 and CDR2 are LNHDA and SQIVND (reference sequence).

This clone was detected only once. V is TRBV21-1 and J is TRBJ2-7; TRBD1 is taken as the D call from the table, unchecked against the DNA. TRBV21-1 is a recognized pseudogene. The CDR3 loop spans 17 amino acids. In nucleotides, the CDR3 is TGTGCCAGCAGCAAAGGGGGAAGGGACAGGGTTACTTACGAGCAGTACTTC. Translating gives CASSKGGRDRVTYEQYF.

As regards this clone: The junction differs from germline at one of its ends, possibly a read error. The gene calls are TRBV27 and TRBJ1-5, with no clear D. From germline, CDR1 is MNHEY and CDR2 SMNVEV (reference sequence). CDR3 size: 14 residues. CDR3 DNA sequence: TGTGCTAGCAGATGGGGATCCAGGATTCAGCCCCAGCATTTT. The encoded protein is CASRWGSRIQPQHF.

CDR3 coding DNA: TGTGCCAGCAGCCTAAGACAGGGGGGCCCCAATTCACCCCTCCACTTT. This codes for CASSLRQGGPNSPLHF. The chain combines TRBV7-6 with TRBJ1-6; TRBD1 agrees at 9 bases. CDR3 size: 16 residues. The J segment lost 7 bases and the V segment lost 5 bases, leaving 9 bases of the junction unmatched. Germline V gene data show CDR1 as SGHVS and CDR2 as FNYEAQ.

The chain is built from TRBV6-5 and TRBJ2-7, with TRBD1 as a possible D gene (6 bases). CDR3 length: 15 amino acids. CDR1 is MNHEY and CDR2 is SVGAGI in the germline V gene. Trimming took off 0 bases at V and 2 bases at J, with 11 bases between the two ends. Here the CDR3 DNA reads TGTGCCAGCAGTTACTCCATCACAGGGACCTACGAGCAGTACTTC. This sequence encodes CASSYSITGTYEQYF.

J is TRBJ2-2 and V is TRBV12-5; no clear D. CDR1 and CDR2 from the germline V gene are LGHNT and FRNRAP. CDR3 length equals 13 residues. Trimming removed 1 base from V and 9 bases from J, with 9 bases in between. The CDR3: CASGLALGRELFF. The CDR3 DNA reads as TGTGCTAGTGGTTTGGCCCTCGGCCGGGAGCTGTTTTTT.

The chain joins TRBV9 to TRBJ1-2; D gene uncertain. The V gene lost 0 bases and the J gene lost 7 bases, with 16 bases spanning the gap. The V gene's germline CDR1 is SGDLS and CDR2 YYNGEE. The CDR3 extends over 15 amino acids. The CDR3 bases are TGTGCCAGCAGCGTAGTAGCCGGTCCTATTGCTGGCTACACCTTC. Protein: CASSVVAGPIAGYTF.

J is TRBJ2-7 and V is TRBV18; D is unclear. Germline CDR1 reads KGHSH; CDR2 reads LQKENI. The CDR3 is made up of 12 amino acids. V shed 2 bases and J shed 2 bases, with 4 bases lying between them. CDR3 protein: CASSPTPYEQYF. DNA for the CDR3: TGTGCCAGCTCACCAACTCCCTACGAGCAGTACTTC.

The rearrangement links TRBV28 to TRBJ1-1, with 7 bases matching TRBD1. Trimming took 4 bases from V and 8 from J; bases not matched to a gene: 10. Germline loops: CDR1 MDHEN, CDR2 SYDVKM. The CDR3 runs 14 residues. CDR3 loop: CASSSPPTGAEAFF. CDR3 sequence (DNA): TGTGCCAGCAGTTCCCCCCCCACAGGGGCCGAAGCTTTCTTT.

The V gene is TRBV19, the J gene TRBJ1-4; no clear D gene. V dropped 5 bases and J dropped 3 bases, with 10 bases sitting between them. Per germline, CDR1 LNHDA and CDR2 SQIVND (reference sequence). The CDR3 spans 14 residues. Here the CDR3 reads CASSGYSSNEKLFF. The CDR3 nucleotides read TGTGCCAGTAGTGGGTACTCTTCTAATGAAAAACTGTTTTTT.

This chain links TRBV14 with TRBJ2-7; D assignment may be TRBD1 or TRBD2 (6 bases each). This CDR3 contains 15 residues. Germline V gene data show CDR1 as SGHDN and CDR2 as FVKESK. V was shortened by 4 bases and J by 3 bases, with 16 bases between the two germline ends. The CDR3: CASSPPGATFYEQYF. The CDR3 bases are TGTGCCAGCAGCCCCCCGGGGGCCACTTTCTACGAGCAGTACTTC.

This clone was counted only a few times. Additional DNA sequences in this sample encode the identical CDR3. The rearrangement links TRBV20-1 to TRBJ2-5; unclear D gene. This CDR3 is built from 11 residues. Germline V lookup: CDR1 DFQATT, CDR2 SNEGSKA (reference sequence). Trimming left V 1 base short and J 4 bases short, with 4 bases between. This CDR3 reads CSARVVETQYF. The CDR3 DNA follows: TGCAGTGCTAGAGTAGTAGAGACCCAGTACTTC.

The J gene is TRBJ1-4, the V gene TRBV6-1; no clear D gene. Trimming stripped 6 bases from V and 4 bases from J, with 15 bases between. The CDR3 is made up of 15 amino acids. CDR1 MNHNS and CDR2 SASEGT come from the germline V gene. CDR3 sequence: CASRPRATINEKLFF. The CDR3 DNA reads TGTGCCAGCAGACCTAGGGCGACGATTAATGAAAAACTGTTTTTT.